The text below deals with one TCR beta chain. These data come from a study of blood T cell repertoires in COVID-19. Study overall: COVID-19 samples, acute and convalescent, were from the United States, Italy and Spain. From T cells, B-cell-depleted T cells, or PBMCs came the material, which was cDNA or gDNA.

In the original analysis: Researchers report that nucleated cell counts were estimated from reference gene primer amplification. Clones were sequenced by immunoSEQ multiplex PCR, and TCRdb holds only the in-frame ones, with some missing. V, J and clone size reflect that table, while D and trimming were determined from the DNA. The top ten clones hold 11% to 15% of a sample with about 30,000 clones, 88% of them seen once. CDR1 is LGHNA and CDR2 is YNFKEQ in the germline V gene. The CDR3 length is 16 residues. V was cut by 3 bases and J by 5 bases, with 17 bases left in between. Sequenced sample: peripheral blood. This TCR came from a man in his sixties with active COVID-19. This rearrangement joins TRBV4-2 to TRBJ2-1, with D perhaps matching TRBD2 (6 bases). The CDR3 nucleotides are TGTGCCAGCAGCCAGATGGAGGGTAGAGTAAACAATGAGCAGTTCTTC. Its protein is CASSQMEGRVNNEQFF.